This TCR beta chain appears in the sequencing data of a study of vaccination and CD4 T cells after COVID-19. Time point described: late sampling 161 to 241 days after vaccination in a few convalescent patients. TCRdb independently ran MiXCR on the PCR reads; one entry per CDR3 protein. This table has about 30,000 distinct CDR3 sequences, about 49% appearing once. Trimming cost V 8 bases and J 6 bases; bases outside gene matches: 19. The CDR3 totals 17 residues. This clonotype was sampled from a human donor who had recovered from COVID-19. This material consisted of CD4+ T cells from blood, taken about 7 months after SARS-CoV-2 vaccination. This chain links TRBV12-3 or TRBV12-4 with TRBJ2-5; 9 bases line up with TRBD2. Here the CDR3 reads CASLPRAGGGRFQTQYF. The CDR3 nucleotides are TGTGCCAGCCTACCGCGGGCGGGAGGGGGGCGATTTCAGACCCAGTACTTC.